The 4 T cell receptor beta chains reported below all come from one sample, sequenced in a study of blood T cell repertoires in COVID-19. Measured with immunoSEQ multiplex PCR; TCRdb has only the in-frame clones, and not every one. The sample has fewer than 200,000 clones; just under 85% are singletons. Sequenced input: peripheral blood. These receptor sequences come from a man aged 40-55 years who had recovered from COVID-19.

V gene TRBV5-4 combines with J gene TRBJ2-3; 9 bases are shared with TRBD2. This CDR3 is built from 16 residues. Germline V gene data show CDR1 as SGHNT and CDR2 as YYREEE (reference sequence). With V trimmed by 0 bases and J by 1 base, 3 bases remained unmatched. CDR3 protein: CASSLAAGGGTDTQYF. The CDR3 coding sequence is TGTGCCAGCAGCTTGGCCGCGGGGGGGGGCACAGATACGCAGTATTTT.

In DNA, the CDR3 is TGTGCCAGCAGCCCGCGGGGAGCCAACTACGAGCAGTACTTC. Its protein is CASSPRGANYEQYF. The V gene is TRBV5-4, the J gene TRBJ2-7; possible D gene TRBD2, 6 bases. Per germline, CDR1 SGHNT and CDR2 YYREEE (reference sequence). With 4 bases removed from V and 3 bases from J, the gap between germline ends came to 14 bases. The CDR3 has 14 amino acids.

This CDR3 reads CASSLVPEAKNIQYF. CDR3 coding DNA: TGTGCCAGCAGTTTAGTCCCCGAGGCCAAAAACATTCAGTACTTC. The chain couples TRBV28 to TRBJ2-4, with D uncertain. Germline CDR1 reads MDHEN; CDR2 reads SYDVKM. Deletions cut 2 bases from V and 1 base from J, with 9 bases between. CDR3 length equals 15 residues. Using reference TRBV28 and TRBJ2-4 for the parts outside the CDR3, the full variable domain is DVKVTQSSRYLVKRTGEKVFLECVQDMDHENMFWYRQDPGLGLRLIYFSYDVKMKEKGDIPEGYSVSREKKERFSLILESASTNQTSMYLCASSLVPEAKNIQYFGAGTRLSVL.

V gene TRBV7-3 combines with J gene TRBJ2-1; TRBD2 matches 10 bases. CDR3 length: 19 residues. The ends lost 5 bases at V and 5 bases at J; junction bases unmatched: 18. Germline values: CDR1 SGHTA, CDR2 FQGTGA. In DNA, the CDR3 is TGTGCCAGCAGCCAAGAGGGGCTAGCGGGAGCAAGCGTCGACAATGAGCAGTTCTTC. Translation: CASSQEGLAGASVDNEQFF.